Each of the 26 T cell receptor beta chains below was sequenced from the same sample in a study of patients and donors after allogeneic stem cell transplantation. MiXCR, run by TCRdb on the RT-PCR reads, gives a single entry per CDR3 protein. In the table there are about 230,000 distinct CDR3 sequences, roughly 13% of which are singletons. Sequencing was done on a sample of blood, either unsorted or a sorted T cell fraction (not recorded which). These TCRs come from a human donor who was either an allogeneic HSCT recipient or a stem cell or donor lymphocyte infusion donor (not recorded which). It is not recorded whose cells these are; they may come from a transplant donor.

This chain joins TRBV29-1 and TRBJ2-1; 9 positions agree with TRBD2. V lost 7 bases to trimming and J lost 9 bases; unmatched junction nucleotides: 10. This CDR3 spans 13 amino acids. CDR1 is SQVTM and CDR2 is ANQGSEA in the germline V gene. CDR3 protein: CSAGVAGAGEQFF. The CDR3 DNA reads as TGCAGCGCCGGGGTAGCGGGAGCGGGTGAGCAGTTCTTC.

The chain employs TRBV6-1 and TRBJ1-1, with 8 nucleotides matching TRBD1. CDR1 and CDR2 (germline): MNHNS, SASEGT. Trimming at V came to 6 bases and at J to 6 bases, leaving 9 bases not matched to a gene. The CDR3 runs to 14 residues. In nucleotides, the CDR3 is TGTGCCAGCAGGGACCGGACAGGGTTTTCTGAAGCTTTCTTT. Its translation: CASRDRTGFSEAFF.

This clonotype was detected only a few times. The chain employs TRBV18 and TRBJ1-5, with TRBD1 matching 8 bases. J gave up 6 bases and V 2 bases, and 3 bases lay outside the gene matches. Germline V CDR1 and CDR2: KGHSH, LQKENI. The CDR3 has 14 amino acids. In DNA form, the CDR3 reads TGTGCCAGCTCACCAATCAGGGGGCCTCAGCCCCAGCATTTT. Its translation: CASSPIRGPQPQHF.

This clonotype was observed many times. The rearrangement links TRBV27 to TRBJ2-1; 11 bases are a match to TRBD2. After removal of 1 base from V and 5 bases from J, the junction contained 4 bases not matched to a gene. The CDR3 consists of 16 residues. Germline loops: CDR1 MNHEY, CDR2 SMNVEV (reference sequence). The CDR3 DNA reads TGTGCCAGCAGTTTATTAGGACTAGCGGGTGACAATGAGCAGTTCTTC. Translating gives CASSLLGLAGDNEQFF.

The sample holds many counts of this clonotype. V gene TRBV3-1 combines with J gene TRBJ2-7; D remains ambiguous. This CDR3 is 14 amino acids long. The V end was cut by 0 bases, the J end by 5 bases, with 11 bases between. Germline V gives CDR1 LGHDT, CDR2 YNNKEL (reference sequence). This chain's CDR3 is CASSQDWANHEQYF. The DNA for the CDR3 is TGTGCCAGCAGCCAAGATTGGGCTAACCACGAGCAGTACTTC.

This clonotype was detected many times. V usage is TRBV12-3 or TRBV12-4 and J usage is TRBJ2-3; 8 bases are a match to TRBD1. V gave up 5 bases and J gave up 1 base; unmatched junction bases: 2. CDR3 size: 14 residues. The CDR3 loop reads CASSQGARTDTQYF. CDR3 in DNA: TGTGCCAGCAGTCAGGGGGCGCGCACAGATACGCAGTATTTT.

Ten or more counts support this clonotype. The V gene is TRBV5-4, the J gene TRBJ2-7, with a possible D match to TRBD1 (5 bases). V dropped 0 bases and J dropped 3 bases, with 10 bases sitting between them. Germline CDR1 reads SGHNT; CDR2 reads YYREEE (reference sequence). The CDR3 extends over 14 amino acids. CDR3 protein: CASSLEAGYYEQYF. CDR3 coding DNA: TGTGCCAGCAGCTTGGAGGCAGGGTACTACGAGCAGTACTTC.

In DNA, the CDR3 is TGTGCCAGCAGGGGGTTGACCGCCGGGGAGCTGTTTTTT. It encodes CASRGLTAGELFF. The chain has TRBV6-1 and TRBJ2-2, with D unresolved. The length of the CDR3 is 13 residues. The germline V gene has CDR1 MNHNS and CDR2 SASEGT. The V end was cut by 6 bases, the J end by 6 bases, with 11 bases between.

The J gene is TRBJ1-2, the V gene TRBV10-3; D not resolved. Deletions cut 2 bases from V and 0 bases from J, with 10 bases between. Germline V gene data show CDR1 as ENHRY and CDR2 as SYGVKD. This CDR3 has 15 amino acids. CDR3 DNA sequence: TGTGCCATCAGTGAGAATGACCGAACTAACTATGGCTACACCTTC. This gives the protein CAISENDRTNYGYTF.

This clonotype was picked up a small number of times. For the CDR3, the DNA is TGTGCCAGCAGTGAGGACAGGGTGGTAAGCAATCAGCCCCAGCATTTT. Protein: CASSEDRVVSNQPQHF. This chain links TRBV12-3 or TRBV12-4 with TRBJ1-5; 8 bases are shared with TRBD1. V shed 5 bases, J shed 1 base, and the junction held 7 bases outside the gene matches. This CDR3 has 16 residues.

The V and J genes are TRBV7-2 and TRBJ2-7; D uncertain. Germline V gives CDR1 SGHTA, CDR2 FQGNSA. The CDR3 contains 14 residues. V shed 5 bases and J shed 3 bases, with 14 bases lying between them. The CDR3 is CASSRTARDYEQYF. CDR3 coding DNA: TGTGCCAGCAGCAGGACGGCTAGGGACTACGAGCAGTACTTC.

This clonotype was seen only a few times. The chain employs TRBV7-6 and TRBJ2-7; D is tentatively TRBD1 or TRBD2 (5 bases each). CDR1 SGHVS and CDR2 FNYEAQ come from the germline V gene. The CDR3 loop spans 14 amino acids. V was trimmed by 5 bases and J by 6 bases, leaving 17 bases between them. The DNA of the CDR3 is TGTGCCAGCAGCCAATGGGACCCACCAGGCGAGCAGTACTTC. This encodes CASSQWDPPGEQYF. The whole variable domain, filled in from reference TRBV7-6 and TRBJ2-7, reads GAGVSQSPRYKVTKRGQDVALRCDPISGHVSLYWYRQALGQGPEFLTYFNYEAQQDKSGLPNDRFSAERPEGSISTLTIQRTEQRDSAMYRCASSQWDPPGEQYFGPGTRLTVT.

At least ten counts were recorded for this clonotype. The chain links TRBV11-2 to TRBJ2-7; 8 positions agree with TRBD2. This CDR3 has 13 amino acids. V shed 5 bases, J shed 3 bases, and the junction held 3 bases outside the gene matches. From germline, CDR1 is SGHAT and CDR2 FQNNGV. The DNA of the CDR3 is TGTGCCAGCAGCCTCCTAGCGGGCTACGAGCAGTACTTC. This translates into CASSLLAGYEQYF.

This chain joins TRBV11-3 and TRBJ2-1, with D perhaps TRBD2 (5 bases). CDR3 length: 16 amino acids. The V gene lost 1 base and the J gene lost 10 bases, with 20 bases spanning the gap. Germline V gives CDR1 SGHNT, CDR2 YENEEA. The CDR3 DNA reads TGTGCCAGCAGCTTAGGCCGGCGGGTGGGCTTACTCGAGCAGTTCTTC. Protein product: CASSLGRRVGLLEQFF. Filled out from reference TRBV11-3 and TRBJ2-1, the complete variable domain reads EAGVVQSPRYKIIEKKQPVAFWCNPISGHNTLYWYLQNLGQGPELLIRYENEEAVDDSQLPKDRFSAERLKGVDSTLKIQPAELGDSAVYLCASSLGRRVGLLEQFFGPGTRLTVL.

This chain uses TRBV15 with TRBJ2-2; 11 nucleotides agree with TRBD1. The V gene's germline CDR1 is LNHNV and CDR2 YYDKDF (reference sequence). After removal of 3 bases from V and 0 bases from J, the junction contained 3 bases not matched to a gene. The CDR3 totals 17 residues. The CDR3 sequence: CATSSGTGGTNTGELFF. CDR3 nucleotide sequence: TGTGCCACCAGCAGCGGGACAGGGGGGACGAACACCGGGGAGCTGTTTTTT.

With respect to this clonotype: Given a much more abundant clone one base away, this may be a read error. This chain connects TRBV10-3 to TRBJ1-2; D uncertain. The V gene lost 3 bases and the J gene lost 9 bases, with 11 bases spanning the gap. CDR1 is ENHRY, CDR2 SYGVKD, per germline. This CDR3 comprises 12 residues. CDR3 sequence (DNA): TGTGCCATCAGTGAAGAGCAGGATAGCTACACCTTC. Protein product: CAISEEQDSYTF.

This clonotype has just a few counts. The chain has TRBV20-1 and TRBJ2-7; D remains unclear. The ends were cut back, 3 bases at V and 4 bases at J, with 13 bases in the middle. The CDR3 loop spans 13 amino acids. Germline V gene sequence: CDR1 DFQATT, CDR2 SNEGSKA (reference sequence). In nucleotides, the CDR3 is TGCAGTGCTAGTAAAGGATCGGTTTACGAGCAGTACTTC. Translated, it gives CSASKGSVYEQYF.

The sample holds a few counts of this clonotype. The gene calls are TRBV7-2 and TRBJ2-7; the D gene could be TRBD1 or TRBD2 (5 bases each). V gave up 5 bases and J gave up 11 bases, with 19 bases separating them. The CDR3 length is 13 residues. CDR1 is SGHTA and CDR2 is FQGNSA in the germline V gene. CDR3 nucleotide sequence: TGTGCCAGCAGCCCGACGGGACCCCGAATTGAGTACTTC. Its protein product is CASSPTGPRIEYF.

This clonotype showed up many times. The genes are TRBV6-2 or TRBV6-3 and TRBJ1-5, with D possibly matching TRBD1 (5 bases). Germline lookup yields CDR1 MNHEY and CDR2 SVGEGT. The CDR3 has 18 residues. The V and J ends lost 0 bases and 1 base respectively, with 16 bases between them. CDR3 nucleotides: TGTGCCAGCAGTTACTCCCCCGTTATGAGGGGAAGCAATCAGCCCCAGCATTTT. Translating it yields CASSYSPVMRGSNQPQHF.

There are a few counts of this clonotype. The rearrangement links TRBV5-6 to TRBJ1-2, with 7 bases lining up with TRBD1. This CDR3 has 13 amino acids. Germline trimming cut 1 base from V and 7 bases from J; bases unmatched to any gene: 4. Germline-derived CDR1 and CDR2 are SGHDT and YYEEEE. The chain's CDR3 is CASSLIGGPGYTF. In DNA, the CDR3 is TGTGCCAGCAGCTTGATAGGGGGCCCTGGCTACACCTTC.

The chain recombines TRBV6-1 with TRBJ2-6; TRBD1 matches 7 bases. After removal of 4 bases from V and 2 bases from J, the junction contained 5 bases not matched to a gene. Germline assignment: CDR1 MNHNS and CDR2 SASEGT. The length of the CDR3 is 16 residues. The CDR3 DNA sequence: TGTGCCAGCAGTGGTATGACAGGGACTGGGGCCAACGTCCTGACTTTC. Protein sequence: CASSGMTGTGANVLTF.

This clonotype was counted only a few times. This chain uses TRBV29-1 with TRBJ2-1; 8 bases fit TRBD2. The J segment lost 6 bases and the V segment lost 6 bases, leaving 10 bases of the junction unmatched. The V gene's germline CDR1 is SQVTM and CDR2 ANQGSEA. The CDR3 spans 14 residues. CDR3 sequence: CSVGGTSRFNEQFF. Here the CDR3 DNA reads TGCAGCGTGGGCGGGACTAGTCGTTTCAATGAGCAGTTCTTC.

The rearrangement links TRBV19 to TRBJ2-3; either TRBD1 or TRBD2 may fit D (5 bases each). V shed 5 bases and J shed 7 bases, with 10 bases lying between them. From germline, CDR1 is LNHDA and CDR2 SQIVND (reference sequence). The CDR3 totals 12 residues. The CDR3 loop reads CASSRDRNTQYF. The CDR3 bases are TGTGCCAGTAGTCGGGACCGTAATACGCAGTATTTT.

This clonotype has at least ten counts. The chain's CDR3 is CASSKLAGGQRETQYF. The CDR3 coding sequence is TGTGCCAGCAGCAAGCTAGCGGGGGGCCAGCGGGAGACCCAGTACTTC. V usage is TRBV5-4 and J usage is TRBJ2-5, with 11 nucleotides matching TRBD2. V trimming: 4 bases; J trimming: 5 bases; junction bases outside the gene matches: 10. Germline CDR1 and CDR2: SGHNT and YYREEE (reference sequence). There are 16 residues in the CDR3.

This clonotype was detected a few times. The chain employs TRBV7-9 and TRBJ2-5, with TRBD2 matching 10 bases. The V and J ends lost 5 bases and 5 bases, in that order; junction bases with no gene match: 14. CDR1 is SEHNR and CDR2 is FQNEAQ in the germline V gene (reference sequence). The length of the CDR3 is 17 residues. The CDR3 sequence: CASSASGGELGGETQYF. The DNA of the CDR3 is TGTGCCAGCAGCGCTAGCGGGGGTGAACTTGGCGGGGAGACCCAGTACTTC.

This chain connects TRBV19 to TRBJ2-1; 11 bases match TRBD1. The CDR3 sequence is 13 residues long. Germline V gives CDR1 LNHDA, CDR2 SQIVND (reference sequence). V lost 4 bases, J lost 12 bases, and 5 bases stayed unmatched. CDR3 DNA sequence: TGTGCCAGTAGTAACCGGGACAGGGGGTCGCAGTTCTTC. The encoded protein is CASSNRDRGSQFF. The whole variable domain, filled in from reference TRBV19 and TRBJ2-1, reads DGGITQSPKYLFRKEGQNVTLSCEQNLNHDAMYWYRQDPGQGLRLIYYSQIVNDFQKGDIAEGYSVSREKKESFPLTVTSAQKNPTAFYLCASSNRDRGSQFFGPGTRLTVL.